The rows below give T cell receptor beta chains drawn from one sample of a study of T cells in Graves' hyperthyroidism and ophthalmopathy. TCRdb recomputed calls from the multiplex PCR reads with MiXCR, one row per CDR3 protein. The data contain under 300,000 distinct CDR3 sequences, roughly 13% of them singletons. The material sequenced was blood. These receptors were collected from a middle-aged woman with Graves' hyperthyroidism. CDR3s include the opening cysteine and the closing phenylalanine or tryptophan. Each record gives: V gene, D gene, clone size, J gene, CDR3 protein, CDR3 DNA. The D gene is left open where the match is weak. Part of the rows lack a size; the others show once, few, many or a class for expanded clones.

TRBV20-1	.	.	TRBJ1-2	CSASRQGRRYGYTF	TGCAGTGCTAGTCGGCAGGGGCGCCGGTATGGCTACACCTTC
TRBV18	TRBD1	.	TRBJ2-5	CASRTRTGGDETQYF	TGTGCCAGCCGAACGAGAACAGGGGGCGATGAGACCCAGTACTTC
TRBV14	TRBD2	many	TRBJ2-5	CASSQGASGFQETQYF	TGTGCCAGCAGCCAAGGGGCTAGCGGCTTCCAAGAGACCCAGTACTTC
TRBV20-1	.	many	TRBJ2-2	CSAGLARNTGELFF	TGCAGTGCTGGGCTAGCGCGGAACACCGGGGAGCTGTTTTTT
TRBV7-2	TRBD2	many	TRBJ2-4	CASRTSGKNIQYF	TGTGCCAGCAGGACTAGCGGAAAAAACATTCAGTACTTC
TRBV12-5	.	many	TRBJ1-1	CASGRSGLTEAFF	TGTGCTAGTGGTAGATCAGGGCTCACTGAAGCTTTCTTT
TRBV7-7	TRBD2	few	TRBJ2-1	CAIGTSHEQFF	TGTGCTATTGGGACTAGCCATGAGCAGTTCTTC
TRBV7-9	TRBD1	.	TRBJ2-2	CASSEGQANTGELFF	TGTGCCAGCAGCGAGGGACAGGCGAACACCGGGGAGCTGTTTTTT
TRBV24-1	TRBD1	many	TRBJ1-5	CATSDLKGQGSYSNQPQHF	TGTGCCACCAGTGATTTAAAGGGACAGGGCTCGTATAGCAATCAGCCCCAGCATTTT
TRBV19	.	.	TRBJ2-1	CASSAGESSYNEQFF	TGTGCCAGTAGTGCTGGGGAGAGCTCCTACAATGAGCAGTTCTTC
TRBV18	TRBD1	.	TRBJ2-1	CASSRDRASFNEQFF	TGTGCCAGCTCACGGGACAGGGCCTCCTTTAATGAGCAGTTCTTC
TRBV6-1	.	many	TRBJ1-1	CASRLGGDPGTEAFF	TGTGCCAGCAGATTAGGGGGGGACCCTGGCACTGAAGCTTTCTTT
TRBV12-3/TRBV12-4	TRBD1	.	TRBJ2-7	CASSLTSGTGYYEQYF	TGTGCCAGCAGTCTTACCTCCGGGACAGGCTACTACGAGCAGTACTTC
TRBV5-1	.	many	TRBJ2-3	CASKSGGPDTQYF	TGCGCCAGCAAATCCGGGGGTCCAGATACGCAGTATTTT
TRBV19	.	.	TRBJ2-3	CASSIAAQSYRTDTQYF	TGTGCCAGTAGTATAGCAGCACAGAGTTACCGCACAGATACGCAGTATTTT
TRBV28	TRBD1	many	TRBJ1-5	CASSYTPGQGLGQPQHF	TGTGCCAGCAGTTATACGCCGGGACAGGGACTGGGTCAGCCCCAGCATTTT
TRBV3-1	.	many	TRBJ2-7	CASSDRDIFEQYF	TGTGCCAGCAGCGACCGGGATATATTCGAGCAGTACTTC
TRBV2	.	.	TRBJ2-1	CASAGTPSGEQFF	TGTGCCAGCGCCGGGACTCCCTCCGGTGAGCAGTTCTTC
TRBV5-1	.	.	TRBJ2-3	CASSLRADGDTQYF	TGCGCCAGCAGCTTGCGGGCAGACGGAGATACGCAGTATTTT
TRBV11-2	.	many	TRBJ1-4	CASSLQGVGEKLFF	TGTGCCAGCAGCTTACAGGGCGTCGGTGAAAAACTGTTTTTT
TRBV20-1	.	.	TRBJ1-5	CSAQFGGAQPQHF	TGCAGTGCTCAGTTCGGGGGGGCTCAGCCCCAGCATTTT
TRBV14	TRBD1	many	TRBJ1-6	CASSPNRDRFNSPLHF	TGTGCCAGCAGCCCCAACCGGGACAGGTTTAATTCACCCCTCCACTTT
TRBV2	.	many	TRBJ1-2	CASSAVTVNYGYTF	TGTGCCAGCAGTGCAGTAACAGTTAACTATGGCTACACCTTC
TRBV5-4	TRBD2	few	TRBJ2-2	CASSLRIIPAGGTGELFF	TGTGCCAGCAGCTTGAGGATCATTCCAGCGGGAGGCACCGGGGAGCTGTTTTTT
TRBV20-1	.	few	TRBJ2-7	CSARGGAGLGNEQYF	TGCAGTGCTAGAGGCGGGGCGGGTTTGGGGAACGAGCAGTACTTC
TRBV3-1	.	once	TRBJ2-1	CASNRTGFNERFF	TGTGCCAGCAACCGCACAGGGTTCAATGAGCGGTTCTTC
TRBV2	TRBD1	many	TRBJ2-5	CASRPTGGAEETQYF	TGTGCCAGCAGACCCACAGGGGGCGCAGAAGAGACCCAGTACTTC
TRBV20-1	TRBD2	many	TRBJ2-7	CSARDTPSGWYEQYF	TGCAGTGCTAGAGATACGCCTAGCGGGTGGTACGAGCAGTACTTC
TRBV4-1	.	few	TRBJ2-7	CASSQGPPGLYEQYF	TGCGCCAGCAGCCAAGGACCCCCGGGCCTATACGAGCAGTACTTC
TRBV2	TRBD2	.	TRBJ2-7	CASSDELAGDYEQYF	TGTGCCAGCAGTGACGAGCTAGCGGGGGACTACGAGCAGTACTTC
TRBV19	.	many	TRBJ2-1	CASSIVAASDEQFF	TGTGCCAGTAGTATCGTAGCGGCCTCGGATGAGCAGTTCTTC
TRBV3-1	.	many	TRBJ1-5	CASSGQLSNQPQHF	TGTGCCAGCAGCGGACAGCTAAGCAATCAGCCCCAGCATTTT
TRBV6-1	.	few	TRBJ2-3	CASSDGITQTDTQYF	TGTGCCAGCAGTGACGGAATAACCCAAACAGATACGCAGTATTTT
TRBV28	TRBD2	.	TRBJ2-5	CASSETSGGTSIHF	TGTGCCAGCAGTGAGACTAGCGGGGGGACTAGCATACACTTC
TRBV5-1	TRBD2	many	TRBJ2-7	CASSFSGMHYEQYF	TGCGCCAGCAGCTTTAGCGGGATGCACTACGAGCAGTACTTC
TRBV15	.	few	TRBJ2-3	CATSRDRGIRGTQYF	TGTGCCACCAGCAGAGATAGGGGGATTCGGGGTACGCAGTATTTT
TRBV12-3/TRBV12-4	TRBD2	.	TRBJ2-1	CASSPRELVNEQFF	TGTGCCAGCAGTCCGCGGGAGTTGGTTAATGAGCAGTTCTTC
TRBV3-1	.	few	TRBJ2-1	CASSQGSRRLGGSEQFF	TGTGCCAGCAGCCAAGGTTCGCGCCGACTAGGGGGTTCTGAGCAGTTCTTC
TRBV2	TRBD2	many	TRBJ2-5	CASRLAGNPQETQYF	TGTGCCAGCAGACTAGCGGGAAACCCACAAGAGACCCAGTACTTC
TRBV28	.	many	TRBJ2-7	CASSSAGSSYEQYF	TGTGCCAGCAGTTCCGCCGGGAGCTCCTACGAGCAGTACTTC
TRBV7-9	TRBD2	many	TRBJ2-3	CASSSTGAGGYTQYF	TGTGCCAGCAGCTCTACCGGAGCGGGAGGCTATACGCAGTATTTT
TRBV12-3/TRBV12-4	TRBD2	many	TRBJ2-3	CASSRGLAELTDTQYF	TGTGCCAGCAGTCGAGGACTAGCGGAGCTCACAGATACGCAGTATTTT
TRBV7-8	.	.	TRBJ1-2	CASSLAGANYGYTF	TGTGCCAGCAGCCTAGCGGGGGCTAACTATGGCTACACCTTC
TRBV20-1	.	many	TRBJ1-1	CSARKSGIYTEAFF	TGCAGTGCTAGAAAGTCGGGGATCTACACTGAAGCTTTCTTT
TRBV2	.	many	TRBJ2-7	CASKNRDYEQYF	TGTGCCAGCAAAAATCGGGACTACGAGCAGTACTTC
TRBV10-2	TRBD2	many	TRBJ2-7	CASSVGLGPYEQYF	TGCGCCAGCAGTGTGGGACTAGGGCCCTACGAGCAGTACTTC